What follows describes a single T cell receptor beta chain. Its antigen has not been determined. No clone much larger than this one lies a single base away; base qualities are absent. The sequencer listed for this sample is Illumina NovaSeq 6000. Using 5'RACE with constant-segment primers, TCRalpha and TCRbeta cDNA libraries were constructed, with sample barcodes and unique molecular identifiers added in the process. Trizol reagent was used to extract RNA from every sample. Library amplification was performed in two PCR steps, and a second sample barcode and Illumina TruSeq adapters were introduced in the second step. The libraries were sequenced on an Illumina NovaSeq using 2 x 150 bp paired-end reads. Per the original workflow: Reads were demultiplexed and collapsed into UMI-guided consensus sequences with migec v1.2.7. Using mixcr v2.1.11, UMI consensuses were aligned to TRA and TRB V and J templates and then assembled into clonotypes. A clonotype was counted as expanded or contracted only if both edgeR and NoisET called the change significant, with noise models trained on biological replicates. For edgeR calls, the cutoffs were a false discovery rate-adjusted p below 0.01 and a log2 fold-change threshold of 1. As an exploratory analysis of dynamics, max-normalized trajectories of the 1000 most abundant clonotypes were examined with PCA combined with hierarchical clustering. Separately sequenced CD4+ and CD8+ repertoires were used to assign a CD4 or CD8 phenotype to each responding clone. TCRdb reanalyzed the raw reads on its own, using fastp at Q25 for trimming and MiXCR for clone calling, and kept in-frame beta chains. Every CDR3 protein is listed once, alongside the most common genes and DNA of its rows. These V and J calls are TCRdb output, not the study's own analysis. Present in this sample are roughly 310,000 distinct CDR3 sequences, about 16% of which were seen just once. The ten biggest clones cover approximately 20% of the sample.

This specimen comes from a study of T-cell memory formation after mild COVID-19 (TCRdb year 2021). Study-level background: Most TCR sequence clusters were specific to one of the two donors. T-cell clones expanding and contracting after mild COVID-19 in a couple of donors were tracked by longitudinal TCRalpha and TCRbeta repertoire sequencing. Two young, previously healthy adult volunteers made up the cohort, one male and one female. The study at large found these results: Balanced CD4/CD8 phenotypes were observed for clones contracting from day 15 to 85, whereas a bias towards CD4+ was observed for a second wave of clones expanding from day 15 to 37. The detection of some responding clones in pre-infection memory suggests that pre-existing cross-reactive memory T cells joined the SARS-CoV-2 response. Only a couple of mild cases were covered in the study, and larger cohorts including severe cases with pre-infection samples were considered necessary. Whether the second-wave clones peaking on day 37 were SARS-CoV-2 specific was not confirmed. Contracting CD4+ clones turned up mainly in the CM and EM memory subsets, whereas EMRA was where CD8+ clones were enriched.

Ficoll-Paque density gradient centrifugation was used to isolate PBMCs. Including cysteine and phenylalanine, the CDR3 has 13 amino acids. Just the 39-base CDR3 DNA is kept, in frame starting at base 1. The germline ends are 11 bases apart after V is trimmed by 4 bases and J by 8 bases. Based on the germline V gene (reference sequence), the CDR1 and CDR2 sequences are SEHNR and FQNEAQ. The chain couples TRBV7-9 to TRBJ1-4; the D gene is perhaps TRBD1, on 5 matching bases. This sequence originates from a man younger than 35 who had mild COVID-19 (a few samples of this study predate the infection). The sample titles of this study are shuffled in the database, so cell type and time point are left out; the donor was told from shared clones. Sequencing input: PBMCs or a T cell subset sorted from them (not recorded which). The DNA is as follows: TGTGCCAGCAGCTCCCAGGGCGGAGAAAAACTGTTTTTT. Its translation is CASSSQGGEKLFF. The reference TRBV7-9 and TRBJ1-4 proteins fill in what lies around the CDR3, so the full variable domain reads DTGVSQNPRHKITKRGQNVTFRCDPISEHNRLYWYRQTLGQGPEFLTYFQNEAQLEKSRLLSDRFSAERPKGSFSTLEIQRTEQGDSAMYLCASSSQGGEKLFFGSGTQLSVL.